This TCR beta chain appears in the sequencing data of a study of a mutant IDH1 vaccine in newly diagnosed glioma. For the study at large: Before enrollment, patients got radiotherapy alone, temozolomide alone, or mostly the combination. Findings and limits, study-wide: The authors found pseudoprogression apparently unrelated to changes in top peripheral T cell clonotypes.

Measured with immunoSEQ multiplex PCR; TCRdb has only the in-frame clones, and not every one. The profile shows just under 70,000 clones, roughly 84% of them singletons. V lost 2 bases and J 4 bases, leaving 9 bases between the germline ends. CDR3 length equals 15 residues. Germline values: CDR1 MNHEY, CDR2 SVGAGI. This sample's time point: week 35, safety follow-up. Doses comprised 300 ug of mutant IDH1 20-mer peptide each, plus topical imiquimod. All eight of the vaccinations patients received fell in weeks 1, 3, 5, 7, 11, 15, 19 and 23. As regards this clone: Its antigen is currently unknown.

Here the sequenced sample was PBMCs, taken from a glioma patient whose treatment included an IDH1 peptide vaccine. This sequence joins TRBV6-5 and TRBJ2-6; a weak D match, TRBD1 (6 bases). The origin of this receptor is a man aged 18 to 30 with glioma. This CDR3 reads CASSYRGWGANVLTF. The CDR3 coding sequence is TGTGCCAGCAGTTACAGGGGGTGGGGGGCCAACGTCCTGACTTTC.